The clone carrying this TCR beta chain was observed a few times. Its antigen is still unknown. Between the trimmed V and J ends, which lost 4 bases and 1 base, there was a span of 7 bases. From germline, CDR1 is SGHDN and CDR2 FVKESK. This CDR3 comprises 13 residues. This entry is derived from a study of shared clonotypes between healthy human individuals. Whole-study findings and limits: In having few donors, the study represented limited genetic and exposure-history diversity.

Participating donors were healthy, HIV-negative adults free of recent acute infections or vaccinations. Authors' data handling: For the immunoSEQ data, sequences were junction-only without quality scores, so filtering differed. Some clones are missing from TCRdb's copy, which holds only in-frame ones; the method was immunoSEQ multiplex PCR. That table gives V, J and clone size, and the DNA gave D and trimming. Here the sample spans approximately 720,000 clones, roughly 70% being singletons. This chain uses TRBV14 with TRBJ1-1; D not certain. Sequencing input: memory CD4+ T cells sorted from blood. As for subset: CD45RA-negative fraction. The receptor comes from a woman aged 30 to 39 in good health. CDR3 sequence: CASSRHTNTEAFF. CDR3 nucleotide sequence: TGTGCCAGCAGCCGCCACACGAACACTGAAGCTTTCTTT.